The present T cell receptor beta chain was sequenced within a study of OX40 agonist ivuxolimab in advanced cancers. Study details: Ivuxolimab, an agonist antibody against OX40 (CD134), was given to patients. Those enrolled were roughly 80% male, with a mean age of approximately 60 years and ages from roughly 20 to 85. Allowance was made for prior anti-PD-1, anti-PD-L1 or anti-CTLA-4 therapy, and about 37% had some. Findings of the study overall: Averaging showed that CD8+ T cells had more expanded clones than CD4+ did.

The table came from immunoSEQ multiplex PCR; TCRdb's copy has only in-frame clones and leaves some out. The profile shows tens of thousands of clones, around 90% of them singletons. Regarding this clone: Its antigen is unknown.

CDR1 is ENHRY, CDR2 SYGVKD, per germline. V lost 3 bases to trimming and J lost 5 bases; unmatched junction nucleotides: 8. This CDR3 is 15 amino acids long. The input for sequencing was CD4+ or CD8+ T cells sorted from blood, taken in a trial of the OX40 agonist ivuxolimab. J is TRBJ1-1 and V is TRBV10-3; TRBD1 agrees at 8 bases. This TCR was sampled from an adult with an advanced solid tumor such as melanoma, head and neck, liver or kidney cancer. The chain's CDR3 is CAISEPGQGRTEAFF. DNA for the CDR3: TGTGCCATCAGTGAACCTGGACAGGGTCGGACTGAAGCTTTCTTT.